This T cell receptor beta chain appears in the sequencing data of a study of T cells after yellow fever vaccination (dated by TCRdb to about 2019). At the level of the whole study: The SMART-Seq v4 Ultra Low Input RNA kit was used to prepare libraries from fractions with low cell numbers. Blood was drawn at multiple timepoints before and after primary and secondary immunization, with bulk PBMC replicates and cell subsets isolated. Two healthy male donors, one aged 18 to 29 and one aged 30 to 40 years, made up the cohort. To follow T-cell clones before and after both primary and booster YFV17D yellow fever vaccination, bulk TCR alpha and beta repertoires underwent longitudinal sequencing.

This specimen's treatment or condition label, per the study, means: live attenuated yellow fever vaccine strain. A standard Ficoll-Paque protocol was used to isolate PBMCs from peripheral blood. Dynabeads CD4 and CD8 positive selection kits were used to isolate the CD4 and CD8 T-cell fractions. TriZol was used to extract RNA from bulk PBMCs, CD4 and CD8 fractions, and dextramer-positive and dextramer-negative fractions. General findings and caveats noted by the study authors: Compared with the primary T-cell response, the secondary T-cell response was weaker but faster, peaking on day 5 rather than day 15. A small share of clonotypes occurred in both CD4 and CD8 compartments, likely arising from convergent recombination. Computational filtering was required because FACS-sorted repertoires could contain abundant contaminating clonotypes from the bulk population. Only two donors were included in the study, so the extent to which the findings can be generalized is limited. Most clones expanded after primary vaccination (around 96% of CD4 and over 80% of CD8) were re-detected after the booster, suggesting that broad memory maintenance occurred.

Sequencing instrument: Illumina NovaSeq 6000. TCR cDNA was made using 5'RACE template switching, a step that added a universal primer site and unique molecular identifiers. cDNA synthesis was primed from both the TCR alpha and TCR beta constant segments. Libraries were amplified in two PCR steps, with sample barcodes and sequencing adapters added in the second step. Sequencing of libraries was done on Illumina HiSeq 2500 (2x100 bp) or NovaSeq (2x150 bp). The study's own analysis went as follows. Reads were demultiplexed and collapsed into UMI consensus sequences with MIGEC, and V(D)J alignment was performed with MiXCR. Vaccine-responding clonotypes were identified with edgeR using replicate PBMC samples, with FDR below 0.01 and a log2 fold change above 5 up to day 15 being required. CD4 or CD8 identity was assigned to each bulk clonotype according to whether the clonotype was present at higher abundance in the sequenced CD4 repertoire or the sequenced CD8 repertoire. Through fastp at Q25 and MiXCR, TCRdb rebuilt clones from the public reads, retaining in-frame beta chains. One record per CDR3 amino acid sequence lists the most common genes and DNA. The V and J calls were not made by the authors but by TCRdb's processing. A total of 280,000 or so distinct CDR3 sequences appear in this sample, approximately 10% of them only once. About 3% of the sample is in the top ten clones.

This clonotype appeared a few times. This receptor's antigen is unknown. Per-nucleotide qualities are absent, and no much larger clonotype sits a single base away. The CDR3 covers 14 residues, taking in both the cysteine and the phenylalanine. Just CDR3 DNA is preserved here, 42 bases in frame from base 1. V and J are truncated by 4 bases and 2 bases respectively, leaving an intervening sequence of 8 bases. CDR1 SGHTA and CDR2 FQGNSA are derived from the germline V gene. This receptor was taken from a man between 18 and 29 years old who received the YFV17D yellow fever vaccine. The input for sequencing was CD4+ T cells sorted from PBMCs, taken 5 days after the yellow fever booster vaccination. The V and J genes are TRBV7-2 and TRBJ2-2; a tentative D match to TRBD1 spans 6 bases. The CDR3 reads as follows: CASSSGTNTGELFF. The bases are TGTGCCAGCAGCTCCGGGACAAACACCGGGGAGCTGTTTTTT.